This TCR beta chain was identified during a study of CD8 T cells in ankylosing spondylitis. TCRdb reanalysed the 5' RACE reads using MiXCR and keeps one entry per CDR3 protein. Of tens of thousands of distinct CDR3 sequences detected, approximately 8.9% appear once; the ten largest clones hold 30%. This clonotype was found a few times. The antigen is undetermined. J gave up 4 bases and V 5 bases, and 11 bases lay outside the gene matches. The CDR3 sequence is 17 residues long. CDR1 and CDR2 from the germline V gene are MNHEY and SVGEGT. Findings and caveats of the study: Among TCR beta sequences, a motif of under ten highly homologous variants appeared characteristic of ankylosing spondylitis blood. Researchers reportedly found disease-linked clones significantly enriched in matched ankylosing spondylitis synovial fluid.

Sequences were obtained from blood, either unsorted or a sorted T cell fraction (not recorded which). This TCR derives from a male donor with ankylosing spondylitis. The chain recombines TRBV6-2 or TRBV6-3 with TRBJ2-1; 10 nucleotides line up with TRBD2. DNA of the CDR3: TGTGCCAGCAGTATATACGGGACTAGCGTAATGTACAATGAGCAGTTCTTC. Translated, it gives CASSIYGTSVMYNEQFF.